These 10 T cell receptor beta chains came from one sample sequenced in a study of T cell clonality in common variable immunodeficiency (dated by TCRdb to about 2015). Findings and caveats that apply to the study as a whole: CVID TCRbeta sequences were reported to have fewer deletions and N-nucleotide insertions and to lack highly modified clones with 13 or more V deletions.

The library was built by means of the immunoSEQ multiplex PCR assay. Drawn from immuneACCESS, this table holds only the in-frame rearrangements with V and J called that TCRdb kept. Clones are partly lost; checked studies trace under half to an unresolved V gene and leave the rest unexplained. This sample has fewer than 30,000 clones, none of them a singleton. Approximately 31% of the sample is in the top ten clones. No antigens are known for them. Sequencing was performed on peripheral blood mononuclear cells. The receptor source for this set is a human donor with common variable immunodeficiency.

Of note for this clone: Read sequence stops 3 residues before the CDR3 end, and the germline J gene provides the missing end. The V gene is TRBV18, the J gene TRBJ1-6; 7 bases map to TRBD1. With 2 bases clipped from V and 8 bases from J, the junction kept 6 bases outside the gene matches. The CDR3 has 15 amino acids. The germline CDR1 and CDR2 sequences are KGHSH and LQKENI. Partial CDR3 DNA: TGTGCCAGCTCACCAACAGGGGCTCGGGATTCACCC. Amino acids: CASSPTGARDSP. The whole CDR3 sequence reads CASSPTGARDSPLHF. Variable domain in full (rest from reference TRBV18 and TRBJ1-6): NAGVMQNPRHLVRRRGQEARLRCSPMKGHSHVYWYRQLPEEGLKFMVYLQKENIIDESGMPKERFSAEFPKEGPSILRIQQVVRGDSAAYFCASSPTGARDSPLHFGNGTRLTVT.

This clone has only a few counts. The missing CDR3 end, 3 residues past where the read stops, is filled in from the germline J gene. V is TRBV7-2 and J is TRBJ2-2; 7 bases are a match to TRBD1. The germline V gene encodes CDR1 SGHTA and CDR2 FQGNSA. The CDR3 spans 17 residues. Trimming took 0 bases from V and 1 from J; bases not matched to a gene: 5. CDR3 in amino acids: CASSLARGGENTGELFF. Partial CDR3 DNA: TGTGCCAGCAGCTTAGCACGAGGGGGCGAGAACACCGGGGAG.

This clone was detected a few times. The CDR3 loop is CASSGVTGGSYEQYF. Incomplete CDR3 DNA: TGTGCCAGCAGTGGCGTAACAGGGGGTTCCTACGAG. The chain recombines TRBV2 with TRBJ2-7, with 8 bases fitting TRBD1. The read finishes 3 residues shy of the CDR3 end, and the germline J gene is used to complete it. Trimming cost V 4 bases and J 1 base; bases outside gene matches: 6. CDR1 and CDR2 from the germline V gene are SNHLY and FYNNEI. CDR3 size: 15 residues.

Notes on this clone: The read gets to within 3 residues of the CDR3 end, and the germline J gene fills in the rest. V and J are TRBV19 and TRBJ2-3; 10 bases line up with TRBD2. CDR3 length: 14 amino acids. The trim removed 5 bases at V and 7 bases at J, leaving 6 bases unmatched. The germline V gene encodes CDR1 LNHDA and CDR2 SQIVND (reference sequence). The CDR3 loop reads CASSPSGGAYTQYF. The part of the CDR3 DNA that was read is TGTGCCAGTAGTCCCAGCGGGGGGGCGTATACG.

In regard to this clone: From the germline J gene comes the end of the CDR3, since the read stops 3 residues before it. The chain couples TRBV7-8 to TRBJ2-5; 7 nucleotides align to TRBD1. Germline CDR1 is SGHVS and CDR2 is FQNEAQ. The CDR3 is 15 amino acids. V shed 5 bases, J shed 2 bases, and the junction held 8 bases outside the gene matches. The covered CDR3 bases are TGTGCCAGCAGCCTCCACAGGGGCCCTCAAGAGACC. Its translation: CASSLHRGPQET. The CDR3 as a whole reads CASSLHRGPQETQYF.

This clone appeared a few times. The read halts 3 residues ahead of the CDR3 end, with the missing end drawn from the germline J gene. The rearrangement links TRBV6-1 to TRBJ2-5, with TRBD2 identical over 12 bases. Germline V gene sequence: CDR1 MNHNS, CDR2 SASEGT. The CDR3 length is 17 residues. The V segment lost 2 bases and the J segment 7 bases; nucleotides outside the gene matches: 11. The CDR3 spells CASSETLLAGGQATQYF. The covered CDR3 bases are TGTGCCAGCAGTGAAACCCTCCTAGCGGGGGGGCAGGCGACC.

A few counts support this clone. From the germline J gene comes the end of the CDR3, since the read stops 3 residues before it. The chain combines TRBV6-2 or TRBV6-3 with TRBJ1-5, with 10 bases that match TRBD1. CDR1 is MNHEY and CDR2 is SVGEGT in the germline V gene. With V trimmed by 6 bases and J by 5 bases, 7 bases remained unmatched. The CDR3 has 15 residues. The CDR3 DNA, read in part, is TGTGCCAGCAGAACGGACAGGGGGTACCATCAGCCC. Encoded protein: CASRTDRGYHQP. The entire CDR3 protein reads CASRTDRGYHQPQHF.

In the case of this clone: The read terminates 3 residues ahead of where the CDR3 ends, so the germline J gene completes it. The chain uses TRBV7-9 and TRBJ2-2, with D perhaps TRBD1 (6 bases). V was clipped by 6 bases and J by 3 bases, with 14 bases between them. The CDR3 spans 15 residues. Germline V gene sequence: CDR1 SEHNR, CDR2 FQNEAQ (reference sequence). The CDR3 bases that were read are TGTGCCAGCAGACCCGTAACAGGGTACACCGGGGAG. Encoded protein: CASRPVTGYTGE. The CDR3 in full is CASRPVTGYTGELFF.

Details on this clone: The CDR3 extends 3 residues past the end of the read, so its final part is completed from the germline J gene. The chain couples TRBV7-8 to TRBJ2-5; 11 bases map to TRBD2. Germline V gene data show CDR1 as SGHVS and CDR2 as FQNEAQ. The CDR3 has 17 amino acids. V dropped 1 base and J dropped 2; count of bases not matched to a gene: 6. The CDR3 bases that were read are TGTGCCAGCAGCTTAGGGATTAGCGGGGGGGCACAAGAGACC. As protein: CASSLGISGGAQET. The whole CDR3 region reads CASSLGISGGAQETQYF.

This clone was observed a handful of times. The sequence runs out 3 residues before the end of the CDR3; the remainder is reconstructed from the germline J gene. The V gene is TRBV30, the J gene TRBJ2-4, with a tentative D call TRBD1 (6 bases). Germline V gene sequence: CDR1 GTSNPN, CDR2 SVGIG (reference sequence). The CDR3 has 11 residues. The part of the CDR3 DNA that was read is TGTGCCTGGAGTCGGGACATCAAT. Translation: CAWSRDIN. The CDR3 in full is CAWSRDINQYF.